This TCR beta chain was obtained from a study of T cells after yellow fever vaccination. The study, taken as a whole, reports: Among primary-vaccination clones, most reappeared after the booster, at almost 98% for CD4 and 85% to 90% for CD8.

Via MiXCR, TCRdb re-called the 5' RACE reads, giving one row per CDR3 protein. The table records 70,000 to 80,000 distinct CDR3 sequences, about 7.7% of them present only once. This clonotype was observed a handful of times. Its target is unknown. This receptor was taken from a man between 18 and 35 years old who received the YFV17D yellow fever vaccine. Sequencing used CD8+ T cells sorted from PBMCs, obtained less than 11 days after the first yellow fever vaccination.

The CDR3 sequence is CASSIEQGPNEKLFF. The CDR3 nucleotides read TGTGCCAGCTCCATAGAACAGGGGCCTAATGAAAAACTGTTTTTT. The V call is TRBV7-9, the J call TRBJ1-4, with 7 bases matching TRBD1. The ends lost 8 bases at V and 3 bases at J; junction bases unmatched: 9. Germline-derived CDR1 and CDR2 are SEHNR and FQNEAQ (reference sequence). The length of the CDR3 is 15 residues. Using reference TRBV7-9 and TRBJ1-4 for the parts outside the CDR3, the full variable domain is DTGVSQNPRHKITKRGQNVTFRCDPISEHNRLYWYRQTLGQGPEFLTYFQNEAQLEKSRLLSDRFSAERPKGSFSTLEIQRTEQGDSAMYLCASSIEQGPNEKLFFGSGTQLSVL.